These 27 T cell receptor beta chains were all obtained from the same sample, sequenced in a study of blood T cell repertoires in COVID-19. The method was immunoSEQ multiplex PCR; TCRdb's version includes in-frame clones alone and lacks a portion of them. Here the sample spans approximately 180,000 clones, about 88% being singletons. The specimen sequenced was PBMCs or T cells enriched from blood (not recorded which). All receptors come from a woman between 40 and 55 years old with acute COVID-19.

The V call is TRBV19, the J call TRBJ1-5; D uncertain. The V end lost 3 bases, the J end lost 1 base, and 10 bases lay between the germline ends. From germline, CDR1 is LNHDA and CDR2 SQIVND (reference sequence). The CDR3 sequence is 15 residues long. In nucleotides, the CDR3 is TGTGCCAGTAGTATGGGCATCCCAAGCAATCAGCCCCAGCATTTT. It yields the protein CASSMGIPSNQPQHF.

The chain links TRBV18 to TRBJ1-4; 8 nucleotides align to TRBD1. The CDR3 is 15 amino acids. Germline trimming cut 3 bases from V and 6 bases from J; bases unmatched to any gene: 6. Germline-derived CDR1 and CDR2 are KGHSH and LQKENI. The chain's CDR3 is CASSPRQGNDEKLFF. DNA of the CDR3: TGTGCCAGCTCACCGAGACAGGGGAACGATGAAAAACTGTTTTTT.

This chain joins TRBV7-9 and TRBJ2-3; D ambiguous. The CDR3 runs 14 residues. Trimming left V 10 bases short and J 2 bases short, with 16 bases between. Per germline, CDR1 SEHNR and CDR2 FQNEAQ (reference sequence). In DNA form, the CDR3 reads TGTGCCACTAACGCGAATTACCCCACAGATACGCAGTATTTT. It encodes CATNANYPTDTQYF.

The CDR3 DNA is TGTGCTAGTGGACAGCTTACGGAAGCTTTCTTT. This translates into CASGQLTEAFF. V usage is TRBV12-5 and J usage is TRBJ1-1; no clear D gene. The CDR3 has 11 residues. V lost 6 bases and J 8 bases, leaving 10 bases between the germline ends. Per germline, CDR1 LGHNT and CDR2 FRNRAP.

The rearrangement joins TRBV7-2 to TRBJ1-3, with 10 bases aligning to TRBD1. V shed 5 bases and J 4 bases; nucleotides not matched to a gene: 8. CDR1 is SGHTA, CDR2 FQGNSA, per germline. The CDR3 covers 16 residues. The CDR3: CASSLSGTGVGNTIYF. CDR3 bases: TGTGCCAGCAGCCTCTCCGGGACAGGGGTCGGAAACACCATATATTTT.

The CDR3 loop reads CSVEDKVRGSEAFF. The CDR3 DNA follows: TGCAGCGTTGAAGATAAAGTGCGGGGGTCTGAAGCTTTCTTT. V is TRBV29-1 and J is TRBJ1-1, with D possibly matching TRBD1 (5 bases). Trimming removed 0 bases from V and 6 bases from J, with 14 bases in between. The CDR3 runs to 14 residues. Germline-derived CDR1 and CDR2 are SQVTM and ANQGSEA.

CDR3 region: CASSPWGGGRNEQYF. CDR3 DNA sequence: TGTGCCAGCAGCCCCTGGGGGGGAGGTAGGAACGAGCAGTACTTC. This chain uses TRBV5-4 with TRBJ2-7, with TRBD2 matching 7 bases. CDR3 length: 15 amino acids. Germline CDR1 and CDR2: SGHNT and YYREEE (reference sequence). After removal of 4 bases from V and 5 bases from J, the junction contained 12 bases not matched to a gene.

The rearrangement links TRBV6-5 to TRBJ2-5; 9 positions agree with TRBD2. This CDR3 has 15 residues. Looked up from germline, CDR1 is MNHEY and CDR2 is SVGAGI. The V segment lost 6 bases and the J segment 2 bases; nucleotides outside the gene matches: 7. CDR3 sequence: CASRWGSGGQETQYF. As DNA, the CDR3 is TGTGCCAGCAGATGGGGTAGCGGGGGACAAGAGACCCAGTACTTC.

This sequence joins TRBV28 and TRBJ2-7, with 13 bases that match TRBD2. This CDR3 is built from 15 residues. CDR1 and CDR2 from the germline V gene are MDHEN and SYDVKM. After removal of 6 bases from V and 6 bases from J, the junction contained 8 bases not matched to a gene. CDR3 sequence (DNA): TGTGCCAGCAGACCCGGGACTAGCGGGGAGCGCGAGCAGTACTTC. Translating it yields CASRPGTSGEREQYF.

The chain uses TRBV19 and TRBJ1-5; D call uncertain. CDR1 and CDR2 (germline): LNHDA, SQIVND (reference sequence). The ends were cut back, 6 bases at V and 1 base at J, with 16 bases in the middle. CDR3 size: 16 residues. The CDR3, as DNA: TGTGCCAGTAGCCCTGGGCAGCAGTCGAGCAATCAGCCCCAGCATTTT. Translation gives CASSPGQQSSNQPQHF.

The chain's CDR3 is CASSRTGIAYGYTF. CDR3 bases: TGTGCCAGCAGCCGGACAGGGATTGCCTATGGCTACACCTTC. The V gene is TRBV28, the J gene TRBJ1-2; 8 nucleotides align to TRBD1. Germline-derived CDR1 and CDR2 are MDHEN and SYDVKM. The trim removed 6 bases at V and 4 bases at J, leaving 7 bases unmatched. This CDR3 comprises 14 residues.

V usage is TRBV6-5 and J usage is TRBJ1-2; 8 nucleotides match TRBD1. Germline loops: CDR1 MNHEY, CDR2 SVGAGI. The CDR3 extends over 15 amino acids. V trimming: 6 bases; J trimming: 8 bases; junction bases outside the gene matches: 14. CDR3 nucleotide sequence: TGTGCCAGCAGGGAGGACAGGGACTGGGTGGGAGGCTACACCTTC. This translates into CASREDRDWVGGYTF.

The V call is TRBV2, the J call TRBJ1-2; D may be TRBD1 (5 bases). The CDR3 is 15 amino acids. The V gene lost 10 bases and the J gene lost 0 bases, with 18 bases spanning the gap. The germline CDR1 and CDR2 sequences are SNHLY and FYNNEI. The CDR3 sequence: CATRREGTANYGYTF. The CDR3 DNA follows: TGTGCCACCAGGAGGGAGGGGACCGCTAACTATGGCTACACCTTC.

The rearrangement uses TRBV5-1 and TRBJ2-1, with 7 bases that match TRBD1. The CDR3 has 16 residues. V lost 5 bases, J lost 6 bases, and 14 bases stayed unmatched. Germline values: CDR1 SGHRS, CDR2 YFSETQ. The CDR3 is CASSDYDRVRGNEQFF. CDR3 bases: TGCGCCAGCAGTGACTATGACAGGGTCCGAGGCAATGAGCAGTTCTTC. Full variable domain (rest looked up from reference TRBV5-1 and TRBJ2-1): KAGVTQTPRYLIKTRGQQVTLSCSPISGHRSVSWYQQTPGQGLQFLFEYFSETQRNKGNFPGRFSGRQFSNSRSEMNVSTLELGDSALYLCASSDYDRVRGNEQFFGPGTRLTVL.

The J gene is TRBJ1-2, the V gene TRBV20-1; no definite D call. Germline V gene data show CDR1 as DFQATT and CDR2 as SNEGSKA (reference sequence). V was pared by 7 bases and J by 8 bases, with 8 bases between. The CDR3 totals 9 residues. CDR3 sequence: CSGVGGYTF. In nucleotides, the CDR3 is TGCAGTGGGGTGGGCGGCTACACCTTC.

The chain links TRBV9 to TRBJ2-3, with 10 bases identical to TRBD1. This CDR3 is 15 amino acids long. Germline trimming cut 4 bases from V and 1 base from J; bases unmatched to any gene: 3. Germline CDR1 and CDR2: SGDLS and YYNGEE. CDR3 residues: CASSRGQGGTDTQYF. The CDR3 region has the DNA TGTGCCAGCAGCCGAGGACAGGGGGGCACAGATACGCAGTATTTT.

This chain links TRBV5-1 with TRBJ2-2; D might be TRBD1 (6 bases). Germline V lookup: CDR1 SGHRS, CDR2 YFSETQ. V shed 1 base and J shed 5 bases, with 18 bases lying between them. The CDR3 runs 17 residues. DNA of the CDR3: TGCGCCAGCAGCTTGAAAATGATATGGGGGCCGACCGGGGAGCTGTTTTTT. Residues: CASSLKMIWGPTGELFF.

The rearrangement links TRBV9 to TRBJ1-2; TRBD1 is a possible D gene (5 bases). Trimming shortened V by 0 bases and J by 8 bases, and 20 bases separated the two germline ends. CDR3 length: 16 amino acids. Germline values: CDR1 SGDLS, CDR2 YYNGEE. The CDR3, as DNA: TGTGCCAGCAGCGTAGGGGCTGTTGCGGGGGTGAGAGGCTACACCTTC. It codes for CASSVGAVAGVRGYTF.

This chain links TRBV18 with TRBJ2-5; TRBD1 is a possible D gene (5 bases). There are 15 residues in the CDR3. From germline, CDR1 is KGHSH and CDR2 LQKENI. V was shortened by 3 bases and J by 3 bases, with 14 bases between the two germline ends. This chain's CDR3 is CASSPRGQGKETQYF. Written as DNA, the CDR3 is TGTGCCAGCTCACCTAGAGGCCAGGGAAAAGAGACCCAGTACTTC.

J is TRBJ2-7 and V is TRBV30; no clear D gene. This CDR3 comprises 13 residues. The germline CDR1 and CDR2 sequences are GTSNPN and SVGIG (reference sequence). Deletions cut 3 bases from V and 2 bases from J, with 11 bases between. The CDR3 DNA is TGTGCCTGGAGGACTCCTGGCGCCTACGAGCAGTACTTC. It is translated as CAWRTPGAYEQYF.

The chain carries TRBV2 and TRBJ1-5; TRBD1 might be the D (5 bases). The length of the CDR3 is 13 residues. The germline V gene encodes CDR1 SNHLY and CDR2 FYNNEI. V lost 11 bases and J lost 1, with 12 bases in between. The CDR3 nucleotides are TGTGCCTCCCGGGGGGGGAGCAATCAGCCCCAGCATTTT. Its protein is CASRGGSNQPQHF.

The chain recombines TRBV4-1 with TRBJ1-1; 9 bases fit TRBD1. Germline CDR1 MGHRA, CDR2 YSYEKL. The V gene end was trimmed by 0 bases and the J gene end by 1 base; junction bases not matched to a gene: 6. The CDR3 sequence is 17 residues long. CDR3 DNA sequence: TGCGCCAGCAGCCAAGATACCCCGGACAGGGGGAACACTGAAGCTTTCTTT. It encodes CASSQDTPDRGNTEAFF.

The chain is built from TRBV19 and TRBJ2-7; TRBD1 aligns across 10 bases. Germline CDR1 reads LNHDA; CDR2 reads SQIVND (reference sequence). This CDR3 region has 15 residues. J lost 7 bases, V lost 5 bases, and 11 bases had no gene match. Written as DNA, the CDR3 is TGTGCCAGTAGTTTCCCGGGACAGGGGCCTCGGGAGCAGTACTTC. Translated, it gives CASSFPGQGPREQYF.

The chain combines TRBV18 with TRBJ1-2; D is ambiguous. The germline V and J ends were trimmed by 1 base and 0 bases, with 12 bases remaining between them. This CDR3 has 16 residues. Germline V lookup: CDR1 KGHSH, CDR2 LQKENI. CDR3 sequence (DNA): TGTGCCAGCTCACCACTTGGGCAGCAACCTAACTATGGCTACACCTTC. As protein: CASSPLGQQPNYGYTF.

This clone was seen just once. The gene calls are TRBV21-1 and TRBJ2-5; the table's D gene call, TRBD1, was not cross checked with the DNA. TRBV21-1 is deemed a pseudogene. The CDR3 is made up of 16 amino acids. The CDR3 here is CASSKILEQRRETQYF. As DNA, the CDR3 is TGTGCCAGCAGCAAAATCCTTGAACAGAGAAGAGAGACCCAGTACTTC.

The gene calls are TRBV3-1 (or the pseudogene TRBV3-2) and TRBJ2-7, with TRBD2 as a possible D gene (5 bases). The CDR3 sequence is 15 residues long. The germline V and J ends were trimmed by 0 bases and 0 bases, with 9 bases remaining between them. CDR1 is LGHDT, CDR2 YNNKEL, per germline (reference sequence). CDR3 residues: CASSQEASSSYEQYF. In nucleotides, the CDR3 is TGTGCCAGCAGCCAAGAAGCTAGCAGCTCCTACGAGCAGTACTTC.

This chain connects TRBV18 to TRBJ2-1; tentative D call: TRBD1 (5 bases). The CDR3 is made up of 11 amino acids. Germline V gene data show CDR1 as KGHSH and CDR2 as LQKENI. V was cut by 3 bases and J by 9 bases, with 6 bases left in between. CDR3 nucleotides: TGTGCCAGCTCACCCAGGGTTGAGCAGTTCTTC. Its protein is CASSPRVEQFF. Looking up the rest from reference TRBV18 and TRBJ2-1 gives the full variable domain: NAGVMQNPRHLVRRRGQEARLRCSPMKGHSHVYWYRQLPEEGLKFMVYLQKENIIDESGMPKERFSAEFPKEGPSILRIQQVVRGDSAAYFCASSPRVEQFFGPGTRLTVL.